These 23 T cell receptor beta chains were all obtained from the same sample, sequenced in a study of cytomegalovirus exposure and HLA in healthy donors. Primers for the PCR totalled 60 Vbeta and 13 Jbeta. Profiled with immunoSEQ multiplex PCR; TCRdb holds only in-frame clones, not every one. The table lists over 85,000 clones, approximately 73% of them singletons, with roughly 3.6% in the top ten. The sequencing sample was made of PBMCs. The receptors stem from a man aged 40-55 years in good health and CMV-seronegative.

The CDR3 bases are TGTGCCAGCAGCTTGGAGGGGAGGGGATATGCAGATACGCAGTATTTT. This encodes CASSLEGRGYADTQYF. This chain joins TRBV5-6 and TRBJ2-3; 7 nucleotides agree with TRBD2. Germline-derived CDR1 and CDR2 are SGHDT and YYEEEE. The CDR3 runs 16 residues. The V gene end was trimmed by 0 bases and the J gene end by 4 bases; junction bases not matched to a gene: 8.

The chain employs TRBV5-6 and TRBJ1-6; 8 nucleotides match TRBD1. Germline trimming cut 10 bases from V and 0 bases from J; bases unmatched to any gene: 18. Germline V lookup: CDR1 SGHDT, CDR2 YYEEEE. The CDR3 sequence is 19 residues long. CDR3 in DNA: TGTGCCTTCAAGATCCCCGGACAGGGACGGAGCTCCTATAATTCACCCCTCCACTTT. Protein sequence: CAFKIPGQGRSSYNSPLHF. The variable domain in full, with the rest retrieved from reference TRBV5-6 and TRBJ1-6, is DAGVTQSPTHLIKTRGQQVTLRCSPKSGHDTVSWYQQALGQGPQFIFQYYEEEERQRGNFPDRFSGHQFPNYSSELNVNALLLGDSALYLCAFKIPGQGRSSYNSPLHFGNGTRLTVT.

This chain joins TRBV14 and TRBJ2-7; 8 positions match TRBD1. This CDR3 has 14 residues. Germline values: CDR1 SGHDN, CDR2 FVKESK. The junction had 6 bases not matched to a gene; V was cut back by 5 bases and J by 3 bases. The CDR3 region is CASSLGQGNYEQYF. As DNA, the CDR3 is TGTGCCAGCAGCTTAGGACAGGGAAACTACGAGCAGTACTTC.

The J gene is TRBJ1-2, the V gene TRBV13, with 7 bases fitting TRBD1. This CDR3 comprises 12 residues. Germline lookup yields CDR1 PRHDT and CDR2 FYEKMQ (reference sequence). V was pared by 5 bases and J by 5 bases, with 2 bases of the junction left unmatched. CDR3: CASSVDRYGYTF. The CDR3 DNA is TGTGCCAGCAGCGTGGACAGGTATGGCTACACCTTC.

CDR3 nucleotides: TGTGCCGTCGTACAGGGGCGACGCACAGATACGCAGTATTTT. This sequence encodes CAVVQGRRTDTQYF. The genes are TRBV6-1 and TRBJ2-3; 7 bases map to TRBD1. This CDR3 has 14 amino acids. Germline V lookup: CDR1 MNHNS, CDR2 SASEGT. Trimming removed 11 bases from V and 1 base from J; junction bases left unmatched: 9.

The chain recombines TRBV4-1 with TRBJ1-1; D is undetermined. Germline CDR1 MGHRA, CDR2 YSYEKL. Trimming pared 1 base from V and 4 bases from J, leaving 19 bases between. The CDR3 covers 17 residues. Here the CDR3 DNA reads TGCGCCAGCAGCCAAGTTAGGATTGTCAGACTAGTCACTGAAGCTTTCTTT. Protein product: CASSQVRIVRLVTEAFF.

The chain employs TRBV7-9 and TRBJ2-5, with 9 positions matching TRBD2. This CDR3 has 17 amino acids. The trim removed 2 bases at V and 2 bases at J, leaving 9 bases unmatched. The germline V gene has CDR1 SEHNR and CDR2 FQNEAQ (reference sequence). CDR3 bases: TGTGCCAGCAGCTTACCCCTAGCGGGGTTGCGGCAAGAGACCCAGTACTTC. This gives the protein CASSLPLAGLRQETQYF.

This sequence joins TRBV5-6 and TRBJ1-1; possibly TRBD1 for D (5 bases). The V end lost 0 bases, the J end lost 7 bases, and 16 bases lay between the germline ends. This CDR3 spans 15 amino acids. The germline V gene encodes CDR1 SGHDT and CDR2 YYEEEE. The CDR3 loop reads CASSLGGRPPGEAFF. CDR3 DNA: TGTGCCAGCAGCTTGGGGGGCCGACCGCCCGGTGAAGCTTTCTTT.

The chain recombines TRBV18 with TRBJ1-2; TRBD1 agrees at 9 bases. CDR3 length: 13 residues. V trimming: 5 bases; J trimming: 4 bases; junction bases outside the gene matches: 2. The germline gives CDR1 KGHSH, CDR2 LQKENI. This CDR3 reads CASSGGQGYGYTF. CDR3 DNA: TGTGCCAGCTCAGGGGGACAGGGCTATGGCTACACCTTC.

The rearrangement links TRBV4-2 to TRBJ2-2; 12 nucleotides agree with TRBD2. There are 18 residues in the CDR3. V was clipped by 0 bases and J by 2 bases; unmatched bases: 4. Looked up from germline, CDR1 is LGHNA and CDR2 is YNFKEQ. This CDR3 is CASSQEILAGGNTGELFF. CDR3 DNA sequence: TGTGCCAGCAGCCAAGAGATACTAGCGGGGGGAAACACCGGGGAGCTGTTTTTT.

The V and J genes are TRBV9 and TRBJ1-1; D gene ambiguous. The germline gives CDR1 SGDLS, CDR2 YYNGEE. The CDR3 runs to 12 residues. V was clipped by 4 bases and J by 6 bases, with 10 bases between them. In nucleotides, the CDR3 is TGTGCCAGCAGCCCATTCGGGTCTGAAGCTTTCTTT. Its protein product is CASSPFGSEAFF.

This chain links TRBV5-1 with TRBJ2-1, with a tentative D call TRBD1 (6 bases). The CDR3 contains 12 residues. V lost 2 bases and J 7 bases, leaving 7 bases between the germline ends. Germline V gives CDR1 SGHRS, CDR2 YFSETQ. The CDR3 nucleotides read TGCGCCAGCAGCTTCAGGGGTAATGAGCAGTTCTTC. It encodes CASSFRGNEQFF.

The table lists this clone with a few counts. This chain uses TRBV6-5 with TRBJ2-7; 7 bases map to TRBD1. Trimming at V came to 4 bases and at J to 3 bases, leaving 9 bases not matched to a gene. Germline V gene data show CDR1 as MNHEY and CDR2 as SVGAGI. The CDR3 covers 15 residues. This CDR3 is CASSSYGTDYYEQYF. The CDR3 nucleotides are TGTGCCAGCAGTTCGTACGGGACAGACTACTACGAGCAGTACTTC.

The chain carries TRBV5-5 and TRBJ2-1, with D maybe TRBD2 (5 bases). The V gene lost 1 base and the J gene lost 4 bases, with 21 bases spanning the gap. The CDR3 spans 18 residues. Germline values: CDR1 SGHKS, CDR2 YYEKEE (reference sequence). The CDR3 DNA reads as TGTGCCAGCAGCTTGTATATATGGGGAGCCATCCTTTACAATGAGCAGTTCTTC. Protein product: CASSLYIWGAILYNEQFF.

The chain joins TRBV6-1 to TRBJ2-3; 11 bases align to TRBD2. The CDR3 extends over 16 amino acids. V lost 4 bases to trimming and J lost 2 bases; unmatched junction nucleotides: 5. The germline V gene has CDR1 MNHNS and CDR2 SASEGT. The CDR3 protein is CASSATSGDITDTQYF. In DNA, the CDR3 is TGTGCCAGCAGTGCGACTAGCGGGGACATCACAGATACGCAGTATTTT.

The chain carries TRBV6-5 and TRBJ1-2, with TRBD1 matching over 11 bases. In germline, CDR1 is MNHEY, CDR2 SVGAGI. With V trimmed by 2 bases and J by 4 bases, 6 bases remained unmatched. The CDR3 covers 16 residues. The CDR3 reads CASSYLSGTGGYGYTF. The CDR3 region has the DNA TGTGCCAGCAGTTACCTCTCCGGGACAGGGGGCTATGGCTACACCTTC.

The CDR3 DNA sequence: TGTGCCAGCAGTTACTCCCCTAGCGGGGGGGCCTACGAGCAGTACTTC. This codes for CASSYSPSGGAYEQYF. This rearrangement joins TRBV6-5 to TRBJ2-7, with 12 bases fitting TRBD2. Trimming at V came to 0 bases and at J to 2 bases, leaving 2 bases not matched to a gene. This CDR3 is built from 16 residues. Germline CDR1 and CDR2: MNHEY and SVGAGI.

This clone was observed a handful of times. This sequence joins TRBV4-1 and TRBJ1-2, with D maybe TRBD1 (6 bases). From germline, CDR1 is MGHRA and CDR2 YSYEKL. The V end lost 4 bases, the J end lost 5 bases, and 11 bases lay between the germline ends. CDR3 length: 13 amino acids. CDR3 sequence reads: CASSPTGLYGYTF. The CDR3 region has the DNA TGCGCCAGCAGCCCAACAGGGTTATATGGCTACACCTTC.

The chain is built from TRBV7-3 and TRBJ2-1; 10 nucleotides align to TRBD1. The CDR3 runs to 15 residues. In germline, CDR1 is SGHTA, CDR2 FQGTGA. The trim removed 3 bases at V and 5 bases at J, leaving 4 bases unmatched. CDR3 sequence reads: CASSLRQGANNEQFF. The CDR3, as DNA: TGTGCCAGCAGCTTGAGACAGGGGGCGAACAATGAGCAGTTCTTC.

The chain recombines TRBV21-1 with TRBJ2-7; TRBD2, the D gene given by the table, was not confirmed from the DNA. TRBV21-1 is a known pseudogene. The CDR3 has 13 amino acids. In nucleotides, the CDR3 is TGTGCCAGCAGCAAAGCCCGCCACGGCGAGCAGTACTTC. Protein sequence: CASSKARHGEQYF.

The V call is TRBV7-9, the J call TRBJ2-3; 8 bases line up with TRBD2. V lost 5 bases, J lost 3 bases, and 7 bases stayed unmatched. This CDR3 has 15 amino acids. CDR1 and CDR2 from the germline V gene are SEHNR and FQNEAQ (reference sequence). CDR3 amino acids: CASSPVAGLTDTQYF. The CDR3 region has the DNA TGTGCCAGCAGCCCTGTAGCGGGGCTTACAGATACGCAGTATTTT.

V and J are TRBV27 and TRBJ2-7, with 7 bases that match TRBD1. Germline V gene data show CDR1 as MNHEY and CDR2 as SMNVEV (reference sequence). V gave up 6 bases and J gave up 5 bases; unmatched junction bases: 7. The CDR3 length is 13 residues. In DNA form, the CDR3 reads TGTGCCAGCAGCCTGACAGGGTTGGACGAGCAGTACTTC. Translated: CASSLTGLDEQYF.

V is TRBV10-3 and J is TRBJ1-2, with TRBD1 matching over 8 bases. CDR1 is ENHRY and CDR2 is SYGVKD in the germline V gene. This CDR3 has 16 residues. V trimming: 2 bases; J trimming: 8 bases; junction bases outside the gene matches: 13. Here the CDR3 DNA reads TGTGCCATCAGTGAGGACTCTCGACAGGGGCGGGGAGGCTACACCTTC. It yields the protein CAISEDSRQGRGGYTF.